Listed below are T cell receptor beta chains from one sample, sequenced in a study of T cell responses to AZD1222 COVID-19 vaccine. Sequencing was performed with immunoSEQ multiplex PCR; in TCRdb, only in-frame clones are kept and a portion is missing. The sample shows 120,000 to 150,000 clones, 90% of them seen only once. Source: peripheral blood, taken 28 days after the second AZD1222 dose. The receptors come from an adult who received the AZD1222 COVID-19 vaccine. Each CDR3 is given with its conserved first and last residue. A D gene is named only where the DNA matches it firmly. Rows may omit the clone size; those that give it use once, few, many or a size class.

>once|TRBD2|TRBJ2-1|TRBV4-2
TGTGCCAGCAGCCAAGATCAGTGGGTCCGGGCTAGCGGCTACAATGAGCAGTTCTTC
CASSQDQWVRASGYNEQFF
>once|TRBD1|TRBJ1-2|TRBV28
TGTGCCAGCAGTTTAGTACAGGGGGCTAACTATGGCTACACCTTC
CASSLVQGANYGYTF
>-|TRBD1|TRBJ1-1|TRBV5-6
TGTGCCAGCAGCTACCGGGACAGGAACACTGAAGCTTTCTTT
CASSYRDRNTEAFF
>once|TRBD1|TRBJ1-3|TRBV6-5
TGTGCCAGCAGTTACGGGACAGCCCGCTCTGGAAACACCATATATTTT
CASSYGTARSGNTIYF
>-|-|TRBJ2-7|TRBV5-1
TGCGCCAGCAGCCCCCCCTGCCTCAAGTACTTC
CASSPPCLKYF
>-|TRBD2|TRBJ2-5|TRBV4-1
TGCGCCAGCAGCTTCCTAGCGGGAGGGCGGGAGACCCAGTACTTC
CASSFLAGGRETQYF
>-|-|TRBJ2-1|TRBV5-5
TGTGCCAGCAGCCCCGTACGGAGGAATGAGCAGTTCTTC
CASSPVRRNEQFF
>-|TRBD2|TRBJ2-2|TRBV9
TGTGCCAGCAGCGCCCAGGGAGGACTAGCGGGGGGACGGGACACCGGGGAGCTGTTTTTT
CASSAQGGLAGGRDTGELFF
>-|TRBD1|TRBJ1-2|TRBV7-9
TGTGCCAGCAGCGGGGGACAGGGTCGCAACTATGGCTACACCTTC
CASSGGQGRNYGYTF
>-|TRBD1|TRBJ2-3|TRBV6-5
TGTGCCAGCAGGATGGGACAGGGGAACGCAGATACGCAGTATTTT
CASRMGQGNADTQYF
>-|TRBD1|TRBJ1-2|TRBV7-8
TGTGCCAGCGCCACAGGGGGCGCTGATAATGGCTACACCTTC
CASATGGADNGYTF
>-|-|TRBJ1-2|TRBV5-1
TGCGCCAGCAGCTTGGTAAGCGTCGAGGTCGGCTACACCTTC
CASSLVSVEVGYTF
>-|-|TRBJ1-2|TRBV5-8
TGTGCCAGCAGCCTGGACACCGCTAGTTTTAACTATGGCTACACCTTC
CASSLDTASFNYGYTF
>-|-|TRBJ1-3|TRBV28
TGTGCCAGCACCCCTGGGGGAATAGGAAACACCATATATTTT
CASTPGGIGNTIYF
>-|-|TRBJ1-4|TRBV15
TGTGCCACCAGCGCACAGGAGGACGAAAAACTGTTTTTT
CATSAQEDEKLFF
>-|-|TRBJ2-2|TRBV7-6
TGTGCCAGCAGTCACAACACCGGGGAGCTGTTTTTT
CASSHNTGELFF
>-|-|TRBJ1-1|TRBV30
TGTGCCTGGAGTGTACGTGGGGGCCCCGATGAAGCTTTCTTT
CAWSVRGGPDEAFF
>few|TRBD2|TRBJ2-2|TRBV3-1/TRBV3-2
TGTGCCAGCAGCCAAGGCCCTAGCGGGAGGCTCACCGGGGAGCTGTTTTTT
CASSQGPSGRLTGELFF
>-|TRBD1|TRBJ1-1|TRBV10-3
TGTGCCATCAGTCCTCCGGGACAGGGGGCTGAAGCTTTCTTT
CAISPPGQGAEAFF
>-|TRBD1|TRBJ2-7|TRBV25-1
TGTGCCAGCAGTGACCAAGACAGGGCTTCGGAGCAGTACTTC
CASSDQDRASEQYF
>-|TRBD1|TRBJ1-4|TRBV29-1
TGCAGCGTTGAATTTGGGACAGCGTACAAAGGGGTGTTTTTT
CSVEFGTAYKGVFF
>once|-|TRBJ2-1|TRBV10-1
TGCGCCAGCAGTGAACAAGCGGGCGGATACAATGAGCAGTTCTTC
CASSEQAGGYNEQFF
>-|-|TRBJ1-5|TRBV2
TGTGCCAGCAGTAGGACAACTAGCAATCAGCCCCAGCATTTT
CASSRTTSNQPQHF
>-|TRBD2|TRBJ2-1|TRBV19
TGTGCCAGTAGTCCCCGGGGGGGGGCTGGGCGCCATGAGCAGTTCTTC
CASSPRGGAGRHEQFF
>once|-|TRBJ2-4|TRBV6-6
TGTGCCAGCAGCGGGGGACATACACTAGCCAAAAACATTCAGTACTTC
CASSGGHTLAKNIQYF
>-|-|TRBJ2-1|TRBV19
TGTGCCAGTAGCGGCAAAGTGAGTGAGCAGTTCTTC
CASSGKVSEQFF
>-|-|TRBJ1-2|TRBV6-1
TGTGCCAGCAGTGAAAGGGCAGGGAGTTTGGGCTACACCTTC
CASSERAGSLGYTF